This TCR beta chain appears in the sequencing data of a study of blood T cell repertoires in COVID-19. Background on the study: Donors in the United States, Italy and Spain gave samples during acute or convalescent COVID-19.

Authors' processing steps: Scientists estimated how many nucleated cells there were by amplifying reference gene primers. Assay: immunoSEQ multiplex PCR; the TCRdb copy retains only in-frame clones and omits some. V and J calls and clone size are as listed in that table; D and trimming were resolved from the DNA. This table holds fewer than 95,000 clones, 84% found once. The germline V gene has CDR1 ENHRY and CDR2 SYGVKD. The CDR3 consists of 13 residues. V was pared by 8 bases and J by 5 bases, with 15 bases between. The rearrangement joins TRBV10-3 to TRBJ1-1, with D possibly TRBD1 on 5 matching bases. Sequencing was carried out using peripheral blood. The TCR was taken from a human donor in a cohort sampled during active COVID-19. CDR3 sequence reads: CAIGGGGATEAFF. CDR3 DNA: TGTGCCATCGGTGGGGGAGGAGCGACTGAAGCTTTCTTT.